The 23 T cell receptor beta chains below all came from one sample that was sequenced in a study of shared clonotypes between healthy human individuals. TCRdb's table, derived via immunoSEQ multiplex PCR, lists solely in-frame clones and lacks some. The sample includes about 2 million clones, roughly 95% of them seen just once. Naive CD8 cells comprised CD45RO-negative, CCR7-positively selected cells, excluding terminally differentiated effector memory CD45RA+ cells. The sequenced sample was naive CD8+ T cells sorted from blood. All receptors come from a man younger than 35 in good health.

This clone was seen just once. The identical CDR3 is also encoded by other nucleotide sequences in the sample. This chain joins TRBV2 and TRBJ2-2, with 11 nucleotides matching TRBD2. V shed 5 bases and J 0 bases; nucleotides not matched to a gene: 2. The CDR3 loop spans 16 amino acids. Germline CDR1 is SNHLY and CDR2 is FYNNEI. CDR3 sequence (DNA): TGTGCCAGCAGTCCGGGACTAGCGGCGAACACCGGGGAGCTGTTTTTT. It translates to CASSPGLAANTGELFF.

The chain carries TRBV5-1 and TRBJ2-5; D is unclear. The germline CDR1 and CDR2 sequences are SGHRS and YFSETQ. V lost 1 base and J lost 1, with 8 bases in between. There are 14 residues in the CDR3. The CDR3 spells CASSLFQFQETQYF. CDR3 in DNA: TGCGCCAGCAGCTTGTTTCAGTTCCAAGAGACCCAGTACTTC.

V and J are TRBV9 and TRBJ1-3; D ambiguous. This CDR3 comprises 15 residues. Per germline, CDR1 SGDLS and CDR2 YYNGEE. V was pared by 4 bases and J by 0 bases, with 11 bases between. This CDR3 is CASSLEHDSGNTIYF. CDR3 nucleotides: TGTGCCAGCAGCCTCGAACATGACTCTGGAAACACCATATATTTT.

The chain joins TRBV27 to TRBJ1-1; D gene unclear. In germline, CDR1 is MNHEY, CDR2 SMNVEV (reference sequence). V was trimmed by 3 bases and J by 4 bases, leaving 9 bases between them. This CDR3 is built from 13 residues. The CDR3 DNA sequence: TGTGCCAGCAGTTTCGGTGTGGGCACTGAAGCTTTCTTT. It codes for CASSFGVGTEAFF.

The V gene is TRBV27, the J gene TRBJ2-7, with TRBD1 identical over 9 bases. The CDR3 consists of 15 residues. CDR1 is MNHEY and CDR2 is SMNVEV in the germline V gene (reference sequence). Unmatched junction bases numbered 4, after V lost 0 bases and J lost 4 bases. The chain's CDR3 is CASSLSTGGWYEQYF. DNA of the CDR3: TGTGCCAGCAGTTTATCGACAGGGGGATGGTACGAGCAGTACTTC.

The chain combines TRBV6-5 with TRBJ2-5; a weak D match, TRBD2 (7 bases). Looked up from germline, CDR1 is MNHEY and CDR2 is SVGAGI. V was pared by 0 bases and J by 4 bases, with 15 bases between. The CDR3 runs 16 residues. CDR3 residues: CASSYSGGAFPETQYF. The CDR3 nucleotides are TGTGCCAGCAGTTACTCTGGGGGGGCCTTTCCAGAGACCCAGTACTTC.

J is TRBJ1-5 and V is TRBV30; D gene ambiguous. The germline V gene has CDR1 GTSNPN and CDR2 SVGIG (reference sequence). V lost 3 bases and J 4 bases, leaving 10 bases between the germline ends. The length of the CDR3 is 13 residues. The CDR3 coding sequence is TGTGCCTGGAGCGTTGATTTTAATCAGCCCCAGCATTTT. Amino acid sequence: CAWSVDFNQPQHF.

The chain uses TRBV28 and TRBJ2-7; 14 bases map to TRBD2. Germline V lookup: CDR1 MDHEN, CDR2 SYDVKM. J gave up 4 bases and V 4 bases, and 15 bases lay outside the gene matches. The CDR3 has 19 amino acids. The CDR3: CASSSPPGLAGEVRYEQYF. CDR3 DNA sequence: TGTGCCAGCAGTTCCCCCCCGGGACTAGCGGGGGAGGTGAGGTACGAGCAGTACTTC.

The chain has TRBV4-1 and TRBJ2-5, with 13 bases lining up with TRBD2. The CDR3 covers 15 residues. Germline CDR1 is MGHRA and CDR2 is YSYEKL. The V and J ends lost 4 bases and 3 bases, in that order; junction bases with no gene match: 2. As DNA, the CDR3 is TGCGCCAGCAGCCTACTAGCGGGGGGGAAAGAGACCCAGTACTTC. Its protein is CASSLLAGGKETQYF.

The chain uses TRBV27 and TRBJ2-7; 10 bases line up with TRBD1. J lost 5 bases, V lost 3 bases, and 4 bases had no gene match. The CDR3 covers 14 residues. Germline V gene lookup returns CDR1 MNHEY and CDR2 SMNVEV (reference sequence). The CDR3 loop is CASSFGTGAHEQYF. CDR3 in DNA: TGTGCCAGCAGTTTCGGGACAGGGGCCCACGAGCAGTACTTC.

The rearrangement links TRBV5-4 to TRBJ2-7, with unresolved D. CDR1 SGHNT and CDR2 YYREEE come from the germline V gene (reference sequence). This CDR3 is 14 amino acids long. V lost 4 bases and J lost 2, with 13 bases in between. CDR3 coding DNA: TGTGCCAGCAGCCTAGGGAATCAGGCCTACGAGCAGTACTTC. It specifies CASSLGNQAYEQYF.

This clone has only one observation. V gene TRBV6-5 combines with J gene TRBJ2-5, with 8 positions matching TRBD1. The length of the CDR3 is 14 residues. Germline assignment: CDR1 MNHEY and CDR2 SVGAGI. After removal of 0 bases from V and 5 bases from J, the junction contained 2 bases not matched to a gene. The DNA of the CDR3 is TGTGCCAGCAGTTACTCCCACAGGGGGGAGACCCAGTACTTC. It yields the protein CASSYSHRGETQYF.

V is TRBV5-1 and J is TRBJ2-7, with a possible D match to TRBD2 (6 bases). The germline V gene encodes CDR1 SGHRS and CDR2 YFSETQ. There are 15 residues in the CDR3. The V end was cut by 4 bases, the J end by 1 base, with 15 bases between. The CDR3 DNA reads as TGCGCCAGCAGCCCGTACGGCGGGACGTCCTACGAGCAGTACTTC. Residues: CASSPYGGTSYEQYF.

A note on this clone: Other DNA sequences in the sample encode the same CDR3. The rearrangement joins TRBV7-9 to TRBJ2-7; D unresolved. The germline V gene has CDR1 SEHNR and CDR2 FQNEAQ (reference sequence). V lost 4 bases to trimming and J lost 3 bases, with 10 bases between them. The CDR3 is 13 residues long. The CDR3 DNA follows: TGTGCCAGCAGCTCGACAAGTTTCTACGAGCAGTACTTC. Amino acids: CASSSTSFYEQYF.

The chain employs TRBV5-1 and TRBJ2-7, with a weak D call TRBD1 (6 bases). V was pared by 4 bases and J by 4 bases, with 15 bases between. The CDR3 sequence is 14 residues long. The V gene's germline CDR1 is SGHRS and CDR2 YFSETQ. CDR3: CASSHQDREYEQYF. The CDR3 bases are TGCGCCAGCAGCCATCAGGACAGAGAATACGAGCAGTACTTC.

The CDR3 nucleotides are TGTGCCTGGAGTTGGGTAAGGGACAGGGTCAATCAGCCCCAGCATTTT. It yields the protein CAWSWVRDRVNQPQHF. V gene TRBV30 combines with J gene TRBJ1-5; 9 bases align to TRBD1. CDR1 and CDR2 (germline): GTSNPN, SVGIG (reference sequence). The CDR3 runs to 16 residues. J gave up 3 bases and V 2 bases, and 8 bases lay outside the gene matches. Variable domain in full (rest from reference TRBV30 and TRBJ1-5): SQTIHQWPATLVQPVGSPLSLECTVEGTSNPNLYWYRQAAGRGLQLLFYSVGIGQISSEVPQNLSASRPQDRQFILSSKKLLLSDSGFYLCAWSWVRDRVNQPQHFGDGTRLSIL.

This sequence joins TRBV7-9 and TRBJ2-7; D gene unclear. This CDR3 contains 11 residues. Germline loops: CDR1 SEHNR, CDR2 FQNEAQ (reference sequence). Trimming took 5 bases from V and 7 from J, leaving 9 bases between them. As DNA, the CDR3 is TGTGCCAGCAGCAAAACAACGGAGCAGTACTTC. Its translation is CASSKTTEQYF.

The chain couples TRBV7-9 to TRBJ1-2, with D possibly TRBD1 on 5 matching bases. Per germline, CDR1 SEHNR and CDR2 FQNEAQ (reference sequence). V shed 0 bases and J shed 6 bases, with 11 bases lying between them. CDR3 length equals 14 residues. In DNA form, the CDR3 reads TGTGCCAGCAGCTTAGCGGGGCAACAGCATGGCTACACCTTC. This codes for CASSLAGQQHGYTF.

This clone is a singleton in its sample. This chain links TRBV27 with TRBJ1-1; D gene ambiguous. The ends were cut back, 5 bases at V and 4 bases at J, with 23 bases in the middle. CDR1 is MNHEY and CDR2 is SMNVEV in the germline V gene (reference sequence). CDR3 size: 17 residues. The CDR3 nucleotides read TGTGCCAGCAGTGTTGGACCACTGGGATCCGTTTTCACTGAAGCTTTCTTT. Protein sequence: CASSVGPLGSVFTEAFF.

This chain uses TRBV5-1 with TRBJ2-1; maybe TRBD1 (6 bases). CDR1 is SGHRS and CDR2 is YFSETQ in the germline V gene. The CDR3 runs 14 residues. V lost 0 bases to trimming and J lost 9 bases, with 13 bases between them. The CDR3 DNA is TGCGCCAGCAGCTTGGAACAGGCCAGGGGTGAGCAGTTCTTC. Translation gives CASSLEQARGEQFF.

This clone was observed a single time. The CDR3 DNA follows: TGTGCCAGCAGTGGAGACAGGGGGGGGTACGAGCAGTACTTC. Its protein product is CASSGDRGGYEQYF. The chain has TRBV6-1 and TRBJ2-7, with 9 nucleotides matching TRBD1. The V segment lost 4 bases and the J segment 4 bases; nucleotides outside the gene matches: 5. Germline CDR1 and CDR2: MNHNS and SASEGT. CDR3 length: 14 residues.

V is TRBV7-9 and J is TRBJ2-7; 10 nucleotides line up with TRBD1. J gave up 5 bases and V 1 base, and 5 bases lay outside the gene matches. The CDR3 has 15 amino acids. The germline V gene has CDR1 SEHNR and CDR2 FQNEAQ (reference sequence). The CDR3 DNA reads TGTGCCAGCAGCTTAGTGGGGACAGGGGCCCACGAGCAGTACTTC. Translating gives CASSLVGTGAHEQYF. Based on the CDR3 plus reference TRBV7-9 and TRBJ2-7, the full variable domain is DTGVSQNPRHKITKRGQNVTFRCDPISEHNRLYWYRQTLGQGPEFLTYFQNEAQLEKSRLLSDRFSAERPKGSFSTLEIQRTEQGDSAMYLCASSLVGTGAHEQYFGPGTRLTVT.

This chain connects TRBV4-1 to TRBJ2-1; 11 bases fit TRBD2. Germline CDR1 MGHRA, CDR2 YSYEKL. With V trimmed by 3 bases and J by 7 bases, 11 bases remained unmatched. CDR3 length: 17 amino acids. The CDR3 DNA sequence: TGCGCCAGCAGCCACCTAGATCCGGGACTAGCGGTGAATGAGCAGTTCTTC. Translating gives CASSHLDPGLAVNEQFF.